A single sample gave rise to the 20 T cell receptor beta chains below, sequenced in a study of blood T cells in healthy people across ages. Next came a second PCR, run for about 6 to 12 cycles, which used a sample-barcoded 5' primer along with a J-beta primer mix. In TCRdb, the 5' RACE reads were re-called with MiXCR into one record per CDR3 protein. The table has some 890,000 distinct CDR3 sequences, almost 30% seen once. This same sample was also taken into another study, of T cells of mothers and their children.

Specimen: blood. These receptors were collected from a woman aged 40 to 49 in good health.

This clonotype was seen ten or more times. The chain uses TRBV28 and TRBJ2-7; no reliable D call. This CDR3 has 14 amino acids. V was cut by 5 bases and J by 6 bases, with 17 bases left in between. Per germline, CDR1 MDHEN and CDR2 SYDVKM. In nucleotides, the CDR3 is TGTGCCAGCAGTGGATCTGGGTCCCTGGTCGAGCAGTACTTC. It codes for CASSGSGSLVEQYF.

This clonotype was seen only once. The rearrangement joins TRBV5-8 to TRBJ2-7; TRBD1 matches at 8 bases. Matching the DNA end better, TRBJ2-5 makes the J call doubtful. The CDR3 runs to 17 residues. Germline CDR1 and CDR2: SGHTS and YDEGEE. The CDR3: CASSPGQATVSWGTQYF. CDR3 DNA sequence: TGTGCCAGCAGCCCGGGACAGGCGACAGTCTCATGGGGGACCCAGTACTTC.

Details on this clonotype: The junction shows a germline mismatch at one end, possibly a read error. This chain connects TRBV9 to TRBJ2-7, with TRBD1 identical over 9 bases. This CDR3 spans 15 amino acids. From germline, CDR1 is SGDLS and CDR2 YYNGEE. Here the CDR3 DNA reads TGTGCCAGCAGCGTGGGACAGGGAAGCTCCTACGGGCAGTACTTC. This sequence encodes CASSVGQGSSYGQYF.

This chain connects TRBV6-6 to TRBJ2-7, with 11 bases aligning to TRBD1. The J call is doubtful: the DNA matches TRBJ2-5 better. This CDR3 spans 16 amino acids. The germline V gene encodes CDR1 MNHNY and CDR2 SVGAGI (reference sequence). CDR3 sequence: CASSYRIGQGAETQYF. CDR3 sequence (DNA): TGTGCCAGCAGTTATAGAATCGGACAGGGGGCGGAGACCCAGTACTTC.

This clonotype was seen a handful of times. CDR3 sequence reads: CASSQTTNYNEQFF. The CDR3 DNA is TGTGCCAGCAGCCAGACGACTAACTACAATGAGCAGTTCTTC. The chain combines TRBV7-9 with TRBJ2-1; tentatively, D is TRBD2 (5 bases). With 5 bases removed from V and 3 bases from J, the gap between germline ends came to 11 bases. This CDR3 comprises 14 residues. Per germline, CDR1 SEHNR and CDR2 FQNEAQ (reference sequence).

The chain employs TRBV3-1 and TRBJ1-2, with D unresolved. V dropped 1 base and J dropped 4 bases, with 4 bases sitting between them. Germline values: CDR1 LGHDT, CDR2 YNNKEL (reference sequence). CDR3 length: 12 residues. CDR3 bases: TGTGCCAGCAGCCAAGTTAGCTATGGCTACACCTTC. Its translation is CASSQVSYGYTF.

This clonotype was detected only a few times. V is TRBV7-6 and J is TRBJ1-2; TRBD1 matches at 7 bases. V shed 4 bases and J 4 bases; nucleotides not matched to a gene: 15. The germline gives CDR1 SGHVS, CDR2 FNYEAQ. This CDR3 contains 17 residues. The CDR3 reads CASSSFGQAKIGYGYTF. CDR3 bases: TGTGCCAGCAGCTCATTCGGACAGGCAAAGATAGGCTATGGCTACACCTTC.

This clonotype was picked up a small number of times. The chain uses TRBV6-1 and TRBJ2-3; 13 nucleotides align to TRBD2. Germline lookup yields CDR1 MNHNS and CDR2 SASEGT. The V gene end was trimmed by 6 bases and the J gene end by 6 bases; junction bases not matched to a gene: 3. This CDR3 spans 14 amino acids. CDR3 protein: CASRWTSGGDTQYF. DNA of the CDR3: TGTGCCAGCAGGTGGACTAGCGGGGGTGATACGCAGTATTTT.

The chain uses TRBV3-1 and TRBJ1-2, with 9 bases lining up with TRBD1. CDR3 length equals 16 residues. Germline CDR1 reads LGHDT; CDR2 reads YNNKEL (reference sequence). V trimming: 4 bases; J trimming: 3 bases; junction bases outside the gene matches: 9. The CDR3 DNA reads TGTGCCAGCAGCCCTCCGTGGACAGGGGTGGACTATGGCTACACCTTC. It codes for CASSPPWTGVDYGYTF.

The rearrangement joins TRBV20-1 to TRBJ2-7; D remains unclear. The CDR3 covers 13 residues. Per the germline V gene, CDR1 is DFQATT and CDR2 is SNEGSKA (reference sequence). Trimming took 0 bases from V and 2 from J, leaving 8 bases between them. In nucleotides, the CDR3 is TGCAGTGCTAGAGATGGTGGCCCCTACGAGCAGTACTTC. Its translation is CSARDGGPYEQYF.

V is TRBV20-1 and J is TRBJ2-5, with D possibly TRBD1 on 6 matching bases. Trimming pared 7 bases from V and 1 base from J, leaving 13 bases between. This CDR3 has 13 amino acids. Germline V gene lookup returns CDR1 DFQATT and CDR2 SNEGSKA (reference sequence). The CDR3 region is CSGQPGVQETQYF. CDR3 DNA: TGCAGTGGTCAACCAGGGGTCCAAGAGACCCAGTACTTC.

The chain recombines TRBV20-1 with TRBJ1-4; D perhaps matches TRBD1 (5 bases). The germline V gene encodes CDR1 DFQATT and CDR2 SNEGSKA (reference sequence). The CDR3 sequence is 15 residues long. Trimming took off 1 base at V and 4 bases at J, with 13 bases between the two ends. The CDR3 loop reads CSARVRTQNNEKLFF. The CDR3 nucleotides are TGCAGTGCTAGAGTGAGGACACAGAATAATGAAAAACTGTTTTTT.

With regard to this clonotype: Given a much more abundant clone one base away, this may be a read error. V is TRBV12-3 or TRBV12-4 and J is TRBJ2-3; possible D gene TRBD1, 5 bases. There are 15 residues in the CDR3. V dropped 6 bases and J dropped 2 bases, with 15 bases sitting between them. This CDR3 is CASSSTRAPTDTQYF. Written as DNA, the CDR3 is TGTGCCAGCAGCTCGACCAGGGCCCCCACAGATACGCAGTATTTT.

There are many counts of this clonotype. V usage is TRBV5-1 and J usage is TRBJ2-7; 8 nucleotides match TRBD1. V trimming: 0 bases; J trimming: 3 bases; junction bases outside the gene matches: 8. CDR3 length: 16 amino acids. CDR1 is SGHRS, CDR2 YFSETQ, per germline. As DNA, the CDR3 is TGCGCCAGCAGCTTGGAGACAGGGGATAGGGGCTACGAGCAGTACTTC. Translated: CASSLETGDRGYEQYF. Filled out from reference TRBV5-1 and TRBJ2-7, the complete variable domain reads KAGVTQTPRYLIKTRGQQVTLSCSPISGHRSVSWYQQTPGQGLQFLFEYFSETQRNKGNFPGRFSGRQFSNSRSEMNVSTLELGDSALYLCASSLETGDRGYEQYFGPGTRLTVT.

This clonotype was found a few times. The genes are TRBV5-1 and TRBJ2-5; D might be TRBD2 (7 bases). This CDR3 region has 15 residues. Germline lookup yields CDR1 SGHRS and CDR2 YFSETQ. V was pared by 6 bases and J by 5 bases, with 20 bases between. Here the CDR3 DNA reads TGCGCCAGCAACCGAAGGGGGGGGCCCGGGGAGACCCAGTACTTC. It translates to CASNRRGGPGETQYF. The whole variable domain, remainder taken from reference TRBV5-1 and TRBJ2-5, is KAGVTQTPRYLIKTRGQQVTLSCSPISGHRSVSWYQQTPGQGLQFLFEYFSETQRNKGNFPGRFSGRQFSNSRSEMNVSTLELGDSALYLCASNRRGGPGETQYFGPGTRLLVL.

The rearrangement joins TRBV12-3 or TRBV12-4 to TRBJ1-1; D gene unclear. The CDR3 runs to 15 residues. Trimming left V 5 bases short and J 0 bases short, with 13 bases between. The CDR3 region has the DNA TGTGCCAGCAGTGAGGACTCGTTCATGAACACTGAAGCTTTCTTT. The encoded protein is CASSEDSFMNTEAFF.

This chain joins TRBV7-2 and TRBJ2-1; 7 bases map to TRBD2. J lost 6 bases, V lost 6 bases, and 5 bases had no gene match. The CDR3 has 13 residues. Looked up from germline, CDR1 is SGHTA and CDR2 is FQGNSA. The CDR3 bases are TGTGCCAGCAGGTCCGCTAGCGGCAATGAGCAGTTCTTC. Its translation is CASRSASGNEQFF.

This clonotype appeared many times. This chain uses TRBV11-2 with TRBJ2-5; D is ambiguous. This CDR3 has 15 amino acids. Trimming stripped 1 base from V and 3 bases from J, with 12 bases between. Per the germline V gene, CDR1 is SGHAT and CDR2 is FQNNGV. CDR3 residues: CASSLALVDKETQYF. The CDR3 nucleotides read TGTGCCAGCAGCTTAGCTCTCGTTGATAAAGAGACCCAGTACTTC.

The V call is TRBV10-3, the J call TRBJ2-1; D not certain. Trimming removed 0 bases at V and 3 bases at J, with 15 bases between. CDR1 and CDR2 from the germline V gene are ENHRY and SYGVKD. The CDR3 has 17 residues. For the CDR3, the DNA is TGTGCCATCAGTGAGTCTAAGGGAAGTGGGGACTACAATGAGCAGTTCTTC. This codes for CAISESKGSGDYNEQFF.

This clonotype was counted at least ten times. This chain links TRBV2 with TRBJ1-1; D possibly corresponds to TRBD1 (6 bases). Per germline, CDR1 SNHLY and CDR2 FYNNEI. This CDR3 has 13 amino acids. V lost 6 bases, J lost 0 bases, and 8 bases lay in between. The DNA of the CDR3 is TGTGCCAGCAGGGACAGTTTGAACACTGAAGCTTTCTTT. It codes for CASRDSLNTEAFF. Based on the CDR3 plus reference TRBV2 and TRBJ1-1, the full variable domain is EPEVTQTPSHQVTQMGQEVILRCVPISNHLYFYWYRQILGQKVEFLVSFYNNEISEKSEIFDDQFSVERPDGSNFTLKIRSTKLEDSAMYFCASRDSLNTEAFFGQGTRLTVV.